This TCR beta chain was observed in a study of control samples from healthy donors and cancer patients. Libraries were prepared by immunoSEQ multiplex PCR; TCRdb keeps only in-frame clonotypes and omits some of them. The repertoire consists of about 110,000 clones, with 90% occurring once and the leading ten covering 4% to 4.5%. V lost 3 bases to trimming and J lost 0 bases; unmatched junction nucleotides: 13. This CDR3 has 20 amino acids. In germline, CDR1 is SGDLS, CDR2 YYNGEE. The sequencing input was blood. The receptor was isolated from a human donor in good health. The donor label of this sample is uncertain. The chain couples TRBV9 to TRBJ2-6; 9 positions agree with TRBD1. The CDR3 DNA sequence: TGTGCCAGCAGCGCGCTAGATCCGGGACAGGGCAACTCTGGGGCCAACGTCCTGACTTTC. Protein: CASSALDPGQGNSGANVLTF.